The 28 T cell receptor beta chains reported below all come from one sample, sequenced in a study of blood T cell repertoires in COVID-19. Profiled with immunoSEQ multiplex PCR; TCRdb holds only in-frame clones, not every one. The sample contains 200,000 to 300,000 clones, just over 85% of which appear only once. The sample consisted of peripheral blood. The receptors here all came from a man at least 80 years old with acute or convalescent COVID-19.

The chain has TRBV6-5 and TRBJ1-6; 9 bases agree with TRBD1. The CDR3 is 14 residues long. Germline V lookup: CDR1 MNHEY, CDR2 SVGAGI. Trimming at V came to 7 bases and at J to 6 bases, leaving 4 bases not matched to a gene. The CDR3 reads CASKPGQGNSPLHF. The CDR3 coding sequence is TGTGCCAGCAAACCGGGACAGGGTAATTCACCCCTCCACTTT.

This clone was seen more than once but under ten times. V gene TRBV7-9 combines with J gene TRBJ2-3, with TRBD1 identical over 9 bases. From germline, CDR1 is SEHNR and CDR2 FQNEAQ (reference sequence). With V trimmed by 3 bases and J by 6 bases, 1 base remained unmatched. The CDR3 runs 13 residues. Here the CDR3 reads CASSFDRGDTQYF. The CDR3 coding sequence is TGTGCCAGCAGCTTCGACAGGGGGGATACGCAGTATTTT.

This chain uses TRBV13 with TRBJ2-3; tentatively, D is TRBD1 (5 bases). CDR1 and CDR2 from the germline V gene are PRHDT and FYEKMQ (reference sequence). The CDR3 has 16 residues. Trimming shortened V by 4 bases and J by 1 base, and 15 bases separated the two germline ends. In nucleotides, the CDR3 is TGTGCCAGCAGCTCCTTCAGGGAAGGGGGCACAGATACGCAGTATTTT. As protein: CASSSFREGGTDTQYF. Full variable domain (outside the CDR3, taken from reference TRBV13 and TRBJ2-3): AAGVIQSPRHLIKEKRETATLKCYPIPRHDTVYWYQQGPGQDPQFLISFYEKMQSDKGSIPDRFSAQQFSDYHSELNMSSLELGDSALYFCASSSFREGGTDTQYFGPGTRLTVL.

The chain couples TRBV2 to TRBJ1-5; TRBD1 might be the D (6 bases). Trimming removed 4 bases from V and 3 bases from J, with 13 bases in between. Germline lookup yields CDR1 SNHLY and CDR2 FYNNEI. The CDR3 consists of 15 residues. CDR3 coding DNA: TGTGCCAGCAGTGTGGGGGCGCGGTTCAATCAGCCCCAGCATTTT. Protein: CASSVGARFNQPQHF.

The rearrangement uses TRBV6-6 and TRBJ1-4; D may be TRBD1 (6 bases). V lost 2 bases and J 1 base, leaving 8 bases between the germline ends. The CDR3 runs to 15 residues. The germline V gene has CDR1 MNHNY and CDR2 SVGAGI (reference sequence). CDR3 bases: TGTGCCAGCAGTTACAGGGGGGGAACTAATGAAAAACTGTTTTTT. Its translation: CASSYRGGTNEKLFF.

The genes are TRBV7-2 and TRBJ1-2; possible D gene TRBD1, 6 bases. This CDR3 has 15 amino acids. Germline values: CDR1 SGHTA, CDR2 FQGNSA. Between the trimmed V and J ends, which lost 5 bases and 4 bases, there was a span of 17 bases. The CDR3: CASSARQVYSYGYTF. Written as DNA, the CDR3 is TGTGCCAGCAGCGCCCGACAGGTGTATAGCTATGGCTACACCTTC.

This clone was observed a single time. The genes are TRBV7-8 and TRBJ2-7; a weak D match, TRBD2 (6 bases). Trimming left V 5 bases short and J 1 base short, with 9 bases between. In germline, CDR1 is SGHVS, CDR2 FQNEAQ. The CDR3 runs 13 residues. CDR3 in DNA: TGTGCCAGCAGCCGGGCGGGATCCTACGAGCAGTACTTC. Amino acid sequence: CASSRAGSYEQYF.

This sequence joins TRBV7-2 and TRBJ1-6, with 7 positions matching TRBD1. This CDR3 has 15 amino acids. V lost 4 bases to trimming and J lost 10 bases; unmatched junction nucleotides: 10. Germline CDR1 and CDR2: SGHTA and FQGNSA. This chain's CDR3 is CASSSEGTVKSPLHF. CDR3 nucleotides: TGTGCCAGCAGCTCAGAGGGGACAGTAAAGTCACCCCTCCACTTT.

This clone was counted once. V usage is TRBV19 and J usage is TRBJ2-1, with D hard to call. The CDR3 covers 13 residues. V was clipped by 2 bases and J by 4 bases, with 6 bases between them. Germline V gene sequence: CDR1 LNHDA, CDR2 SQIVND (reference sequence). The CDR3 sequence is CASSISQYNEQFF. The CDR3, as DNA: TGTGCCAGTAGTATATCTCAGTACAATGAGCAGTTCTTC.

The chain uses TRBV7-3 and TRBJ2-3; a possible D gene is TRBD2 (5 bases). CDR3 length: 14 residues. V was clipped by 5 bases and J by 6 bases, with 15 bases between them. Germline CDR1 and CDR2: SGHTA and FQGTGA. Written as DNA, the CDR3 is TGTGCCAGCAGCACGGAGACATGGGAGGATACGCAGTATTTT. Its protein is CASSTETWEDTQYF.

In DNA form, the CDR3 reads TGCGCCAGCAGTGAGCCCCCTTCGGGGGTGAGTCTGGGGCAGTACTTC. Translating gives CASSEPPSGVSLGQYF. V gene TRBV10-2 combines with J gene TRBJ2-7; perhaps TRBD2 as D (6 bases). Germline V lookup: CDR1 WSHSY, CDR2 SAAADI. The CDR3 is 16 residues long. Trimming left V 2 bases short and J 9 bases short, with 23 bases between.

This chain joins TRBV28 and TRBJ1-6, with no clear D. The germline V gene has CDR1 MDHEN and CDR2 SYDVKM. The V gene lost 5 bases and the J gene lost 0 bases, with 8 bases spanning the gap. This CDR3 region has 15 residues. In DNA, the CDR3 is TGTGCCAGCAGTGTCCGTAGCTCCTATAATTCACCCCTCCACTTT. Protein sequence: CASSVRSSYNSPLHF.

The chain uses TRBV2 and TRBJ1-5; D unresolved. Trimming removed 3 bases from V and 2 bases from J, with 11 bases in between. This CDR3 comprises 15 residues. CDR1 is SNHLY and CDR2 is FYNNEI in the germline V gene. The CDR3 coding sequence is TGTGCCAGCAGTGAGCGAGGGTTGGGCAATCAGCCCCAGCATTTT. Translation: CASSERGLGNQPQHF.

This rearrangement joins TRBV28 to TRBJ1-5; D is unclear. The CDR3 spans 15 residues. Germline V gene sequence: CDR1 MDHEN, CDR2 SYDVKM. V gave up 7 bases and J gave up 4 bases, with 17 bases separating them. The DNA of the CDR3 is TGTGCCAGCAACAGCCGGGATCCCTCGAATCAGCCCCAGCATTTT. This translates into CASNSRDPSNQPQHF.

This sequence joins TRBV14 and TRBJ2-7, with 7 bases lining up with TRBD2. The V and J ends lost 4 bases and 4 bases, in that order; junction bases with no gene match: 7. Germline V lookup: CDR1 SGHDN, CDR2 FVKESK. This CDR3 is 14 amino acids long. The CDR3 sequence: CASSPGLHHYEQYF. CDR3 nucleotides: TGTGCCAGCAGCCCGGGACTACACCATTACGAGCAGTACTTC.

V usage is TRBV9 and J usage is TRBJ1-5; D not resolved. The V end lost 3 bases, the J end lost 4 bases, and 8 bases lay between the germline ends. CDR1 SGDLS and CDR2 YYNGEE come from the germline V gene. There are 13 residues in the CDR3. CDR3 sequence: CASSAAGNQPQHF. The CDR3 DNA is TGTGCCAGCAGCGCCGCGGGAAATCAGCCCCAGCATTTT.

This chain uses TRBV5-4 with TRBJ1-4, with D unclear. Trimming took off 4 bases at V and 0 bases at J, with 10 bases between the two ends. The germline gives CDR1 SGHNT, CDR2 YYREEE (reference sequence). There are 15 residues in the CDR3. The CDR3 loop is CASSDGLTTNEKLFF. CDR3 DNA: TGTGCCAGCAGCGATGGACTGACAACTAATGAAAAACTGTTTTTT.

The chain's CDR3 is CASSAGVTEAFF. The CDR3 bases are TGCGCCAGCAGCGCGGGAGTAACTGAAGCTTTCTTT. The chain uses TRBV5-1 and TRBJ1-1; no reliable D call. This CDR3 has 12 amino acids. The germline CDR1 and CDR2 sequences are SGHRS and YFSETQ. V was pared by 4 bases and J by 5 bases, with 9 bases between.

The chain employs TRBV7-2 and TRBJ2-1; D may be TRBD2 (5 bases). The germline gives CDR1 SGHTA, CDR2 FQGNSA. The CDR3 spans 13 residues. V was clipped by 1 base and J by 7 bases, with 8 bases between them. CDR3 sequence (DNA): TGTGCCAGCAGCTTAGGGCCGGGGAATGAGCAGTTCTTC. It specifies CASSLGPGNEQFF.

This clone was counted only a few times. The CDR3 DNA reads TGTGCCACCGCTAGCGGGAGACACTACGAGCAGTACTTC. Protein sequence: CATASGRHYEQYF. This chain connects TRBV27 to TRBJ2-7; TRBD2 agrees at 10 bases. In germline, CDR1 is MNHEY, CDR2 SMNVEV (reference sequence). This CDR3 comprises 13 residues. Germline trimming cut 10 bases from V and 3 bases from J; bases unmatched to any gene: 6.

The CDR3 is CASSRFLGTGANVLTF. The DNA for the CDR3 is TGTGCCAGCAGTCGTTTCTTGGGCACTGGGGCCAACGTCCTGACTTTC. The gene calls are TRBV27 and TRBJ2-6; D remains ambiguous. V was trimmed by 5 bases and J by 2 bases, leaving 13 bases between them. This CDR3 comprises 16 residues. CDR1 MNHEY and CDR2 SMNVEV come from the germline V gene (reference sequence). The full variable domain, rest sourced from reference TRBV27 and TRBJ2-6, is EAQVTQNPRYLITVTGKKLTVTCSQNMNHEYMSWYRQDPGLGLRQIYYSMNVEVTDKGDVPEGYKVSRKEKRNFPLILESPSPNQTSLYFCASSRFLGTGANVLTFGAGSRLTVL.

This clone came up once. This chain connects TRBV7-9 to TRBJ1-3, with 7 positions matching TRBD1. Per germline, CDR1 SEHNR and CDR2 FQNEAQ (reference sequence). This CDR3 has 18 residues. The V and J ends lost 5 bases and 0 bases, in that order; junction bases with no gene match: 13. DNA for the CDR3: TGTGCCAGCAGCGTCCTTACCGGACAGGCGCTCTCTGGAAACACCATATATTTT. Translation gives CASSVLTGQALSGNTIYF.

The chain joins TRBV6-1 to TRBJ1-4; D not certain. This CDR3 has 15 amino acids. CDR1 and CDR2 from the germline V gene are MNHNS and SASEGT. The V and J ends lost 3 bases and 7 bases respectively, with 15 bases between them. The CDR3 protein is CASSEMHSVPEKLFF. DNA of the CDR3: TGTGCCAGCAGTGAGATGCATTCGGTCCCTGAAAAACTGTTTTTT.

The chain couples TRBV14 to TRBJ1-2, with unresolved D. The CDR3 has 12 amino acids. Trimming pared 4 bases from V and 4 bases from J, leaving 7 bases between. Germline CDR1 is SGHDN and CDR2 is FVKESK. CDR3 nucleotide sequence: TGTGCCAGCAGCCCAACACCCTATGGCTACACCTTC. Protein: CASSPTPYGYTF.

The chain recombines TRBV10-3 with TRBJ2-1; TRBD2 agrees at 13 bases. J gave up 5 bases and V 0 bases, and 4 bases lay outside the gene matches. This CDR3 spans 17 amino acids. Germline V CDR1 and CDR2: ENHRY, SYGVKD. CDR3 protein: CAISESTSGRGNNEQFF. CDR3 nucleotide sequence: TGTGCCATCAGTGAGTCCACTAGCGGGAGGGGGAACAATGAGCAGTTCTTC.

The V gene is TRBV7-2, the J gene TRBJ2-1; 8 positions match TRBD2. CDR1 and CDR2 (germline): SGHTA, FQGNSA. This CDR3 spans 16 amino acids. Unmatched junction bases numbered 13, after V lost 5 bases and J lost 7 bases. The CDR3 protein is CASSTPGLGSMNEQFF. Here the CDR3 DNA reads TGTGCCAGCAGCACACCGGGACTAGGGTCCATGAATGAGCAGTTCTTC. Based on the CDR3 plus reference TRBV7-2 and TRBJ2-1, the full variable domain is GAGVSQSPSNKVTEKGKDVELRCDPISGHTALYWYRQSLGQGLEFLIYFQGNSAPDKSGLPSDRFSAERTGGSVSTLTIQRTQQEDSAVYLCASSTPGLGSMNEQFFGPGTRLTVL.

V usage is TRBV3-1 (or the pseudogene TRBV3-2) and J usage is TRBJ1-5; 9 bases are a match to TRBD1. J was trimmed by 0 bases and V by 3 bases; bases with no gene match: 3. Germline V gene lookup returns CDR1 LGHDT and CDR2 YNNKEL (reference sequence). The CDR3 runs to 16 residues. This CDR3 is CASSHDRGCSNQPQHF. The CDR3 DNA is TGTGCCAGCAGCCATGACAGGGGGTGTAGCAATCAGCCCCAGCATTTT.

The chain combines TRBV6-6 with TRBJ2-7; TRBD2 aligns across 8 bases. Germline CDR1 MNHNY, CDR2 SVGAGI (reference sequence). The length of the CDR3 is 15 residues. J lost 0 bases, V lost 7 bases, and 8 bases had no gene match. The CDR3 loop reads CASTEGRGGSYEQYF. In DNA, the CDR3 is TGTGCCAGCACCGAGGGACGGGGGGGCTCCTACGAGCAGTACTTC.